The 17 T cell receptor beta chains in this list originate from one sample, sequenced in a study of blood T cell repertoires in COVID-19. Profiled with immunoSEQ multiplex PCR; TCRdb holds only in-frame clones, not every one. In the table there are fewer than 100,000 clones, around nine tenths of which are singletons. Material for sequencing was peripheral blood. The receptors derive from a man aged 50-60 years with acute or convalescent COVID-19.

The J gene is TRBJ2-7, the V gene TRBV18, with 10 bases aligning to TRBD2. Germline V gives CDR1 KGHSH, CDR2 LQKENI. The trim removed 6 bases at V and 4 bases at J, leaving 15 bases unmatched. The CDR3 loop spans 17 amino acids. The CDR3 DNA is TGTGCCAGCTCGCAATACTCTAGCGGGAGAAGAAATTACGAGCAGTACTTC. Translating gives CASSQYSSGRRNYEQYF.

This chain joins TRBV5-1 and TRBJ2-7, with TRBD1 identical over 9 bases. The CDR3 extends over 14 amino acids. J was trimmed by 6 bases and V by 0 bases; bases with no gene match: 4. Looked up from germline, CDR1 is SGHRS and CDR2 is YFSETQ. CDR3 sequence reads: CASSLVGDRVEQYF. The DNA of the CDR3 is TGCGCCAGCAGCTTGGTTGGGGACAGGGTCGAGCAGTACTTC. The full variable domain, its missing parts supplied by reference TRBV5-1 and TRBJ2-7, is KAGVTQTPRYLIKTRGQQVTLSCSPISGHRSVSWYQQTPGQGLQFLFEYFSETQRNKGNFPGRFSGRQFSNSRSEMNVSTLELGDSALYLCASSLVGDRVEQYFGPGTRLTVT.

This clone was detected once. The chain carries TRBV5-1 and TRBJ1-1; TRBD1 aligns across 7 bases. The J segment lost 1 base and the V segment lost 4 bases, leaving 4 bases of the junction unmatched. The length of the CDR3 is 14 residues. CDR1 and CDR2 from the germline V gene are SGHRS and YFSETQ. The CDR3 coding sequence is TGCGCCAGCAGCGGGGGACAGACGAACACTGAAGCTTTCTTT. It is translated as CASSGGQTNTEAFF.

This clone was seen more than once but under ten times. This chain connects TRBV4-1 to TRBJ2-1, with 8 bases fitting TRBD2. CDR1 and CDR2 (germline): MGHRA, YSYEKL. This CDR3 spans 16 amino acids. J gave up 4 bases and V 0 bases, and 5 bases lay outside the gene matches. CDR3 in amino acids: CASSQDVGLGYNEQFF. CDR3 coding DNA: TGCGCCAGCAGCCAAGACGTGGGACTAGGGTACAATGAGCAGTTCTTC.

The chain links TRBV14 to TRBJ2-5; the D gene is possibly TRBD2 (7 bases). There are 17 residues in the CDR3. Per germline, CDR1 SGHDN and CDR2 FVKESK. Trimming took off 4 bases at V and 4 bases at J, with 22 bases between the two ends. CDR3 residues: CASSRLRTEGGGETQYF. As DNA, the CDR3 is TGTGCCAGCAGCCGCCTCCGGACAGAGGGGGGGGGAGAGACCCAGTACTTC.

The chain is built from TRBV5-4 and TRBJ2-1; 8 positions agree with TRBD2. The CDR3 has 15 amino acids. The trim removed 4 bases at V and 5 bases at J, leaving 8 bases unmatched. CDR1 is SGHNT and CDR2 is YYREEE in the germline V gene (reference sequence). The CDR3 loop is CASSEAGAFDNEQFF. The CDR3 nucleotides are TGTGCCAGCAGCGAAGCGGGAGCTTTTGACAATGAGCAGTTCTTC.

This rearrangement joins TRBV30 to TRBJ2-3, with TRBD2 matching 7 bases. The germline CDR1 and CDR2 sequences are GTSNPN and SVGIG (reference sequence). The V and J ends lost 0 bases and 2 bases, in that order; junction bases with no gene match: 2. The CDR3 loop spans 14 amino acids. In nucleotides, the CDR3 is TGTGCCTGGAGTGTAGCGGGATCCACAGATACGCAGTATTTT. It translates to CAWSVAGSTDTQYF. Looking up the rest from reference TRBV30 and TRBJ2-3 gives the full variable domain: SQTIHQWPATLVQPVGSPLSLECTVEGTSNPNLYWYRQAAGRGLQLLFYSVGIGQISSEVPQNLSASRPQDRQFILSSKKLLLSDSGFYLCAWSVAGSTDTQYFGPGTRLTVL.

The chain employs TRBV6-5 and TRBJ1-1, with TRBD1 matching 7 bases. Germline V gene sequence: CDR1 MNHEY, CDR2 SVGAGI. V gave up 5 bases and J gave up 5 bases; unmatched junction bases: 11. The CDR3 has 15 amino acids. Here the CDR3 reads CASSRPTGSRTEAFF. In DNA, the CDR3 is TGTGCCAGCAGTCGGCCGACAGGGTCGAGGACTGAAGCTTTCTTT.

This clone is judged medium-sized (0.01 to 0.1%). The gene calls are TRBV6-2 or TRBV6-3 and TRBJ2-7, with D hard to call. Germline V gene lookup returns CDR1 MNHEY and CDR2 SVGEGT. The CDR3 is 13 residues long. V lost 4 bases, J lost 3 bases, and 10 bases lay in between. The CDR3 DNA reads TGTGCCAGCAGTTTCAGTGGCGGCTACGAGCAGTACTTC. This codes for CASSFSGGYEQYF.

This chain uses TRBV11-2 with TRBJ2-2, with 12 positions matching TRBD2. The trim removed 5 bases at V and 5 bases at J, leaving 3 bases unmatched. The length of the CDR3 is 15 residues. Germline loops: CDR1 SGHAT, CDR2 FQNNGV. As DNA, the CDR3 is TGTGCCAGCAGCGGACTAGCGGGAAGAACCGGGGAGCTGTTTTTT. Protein sequence: CASSGLAGRTGELFF.

The chain is built from TRBV30 and TRBJ1-1; a weak D match, TRBD1 (5 bases). Trimming left V 0 bases short and J 5 bases short, with 10 bases between. This CDR3 spans 13 amino acids. The germline gives CDR1 GTSNPN, CDR2 SVGIG (reference sequence). CDR3 protein: CAWSVGGRTEAFF. Written as DNA, the CDR3 is TGTGCCTGGAGTGTGGGGGGGAGGACTGAAGCTTTCTTT.

V is TRBV9 and J is TRBJ2-3; 8 bases align to TRBD2. Trimming removed 4 bases from V and 0 bases from J; junction bases left unmatched: 7. CDR1 and CDR2 from the germline V gene are SGDLS and YYNGEE. CDR3 length: 16 amino acids. For the CDR3, the DNA is TGTGCCAGCAGCTCCACACTAGCGGCTAGCACAGATACGCAGTATTTT. Protein product: CASSSTLAASTDTQYF.

This chain uses TRBV20-1 with TRBJ2-7; a possible D gene is TRBD2 (6 bases). V shed 4 bases and J shed 4 bases, with 8 bases lying between them. The CDR3 spans 11 residues. Germline assignment: CDR1 DFQATT and CDR2 SNEGSKA (reference sequence). In DNA form, the CDR3 reads TGCAGTGCTATTCGGGAGTACGAGCAGTACTTC. Its protein is CSAIREYEQYF.

The gene calls are TRBV5-1 and TRBJ2-5; 7 nucleotides line up with TRBD2. Trimming cost V 0 bases and J 3 bases; bases outside gene matches: 2. Germline V gives CDR1 SGHRS, CDR2 YFSETQ. CDR3 size: 14 residues. CDR3 sequence (DNA): TGCGCCAGCAGCTTGGTAGGGAGGGAAGAGACCCAGTACTTC. Translation: CASSLVGREETQYF.

The chain joins TRBV27 to TRBJ2-3; 10 positions agree with TRBD1. Per the germline V gene, CDR1 is MNHEY and CDR2 is SMNVEV (reference sequence). V trimming: 3 bases; J trimming: 5 bases; junction bases outside the gene matches: 8. The CDR3 contains 16 residues. CDR3 amino acids: CASSLSDRGQEDTQYF. The CDR3 coding sequence is TGTGCCAGCAGTTTGTCAGACAGGGGGCAGGAAGATACGCAGTATTTT.

Only one count was recorded for this clone. This chain joins TRBV3-1 (or the pseudogene TRBV3-2) and TRBJ2-1; D is uncertain. The V and J ends lost 0 bases and 12 bases respectively, with 6 bases between them. The CDR3 has 11 residues. From germline, CDR1 is LGHDT and CDR2 YNNKEL (reference sequence). The DNA for the CDR3 is TGTGCCAGCAGCCAAGACCTAGGGCAGTTCTTC. Encoded protein: CASSQDLGQFF.

This chain uses TRBV6-5 with TRBJ1-6; 9 bases agree with TRBD1. The CDR3 contains 15 residues. The V gene end was trimmed by 6 bases and the J gene end by 7 bases; junction bases not matched to a gene: 7. The germline CDR1 and CDR2 sequences are MNHEY and SVGAGI. CDR3 bases: TGTGCCAGCAGCCGGCAGGGACAGGGAAATTCACCCCTCCACTTT. This translates into CASSRQGQGNSPLHF.